Listed below are T cell receptor beta chains from one sample, sequenced in a study of early T cells in non-severe SARS-CoV-2 infection. One entry per CDR3 protein, called by TCRdb with MiXCR from the 5' RACE reads. This sample has 30,000 to 40,000 distinct CDR3 sequences, with roughly 6.8% found just once. Sequenced material: whole blood, taken at baseline. The receptor source for this set is an adult who was a healthcare worker with PCR-confirmed SARS-CoV-2 infection or an uninfected control (not recorded which). CDR3s include the opening cysteine and the closing phenylalanine or tryptophan. A D gene is named only where the DNA matches it firmly. Size values are once, few and many counts, or a class for expanded clones, and some rows have none.

D gene,V gene,J gene,clone size,CDR3 DNA,CDR3 protein
TRBD2,TRBV7-8,TRBJ2-3,few,TGTGCCAGCAGCTTTAACGGACTAGTCGATACGCAGTATTTT,CASSFNGLVDTQYF
.,TRBV7-2,TRBJ2-6,many,TGTGCCAGCAGGACCGACAGCAACTCTGGGGCCAACGTCCTGACTTTC,CASRTDSNSGANVLTF
TRBD2,TRBV11-2,TRBJ2-4,many,TGTGCCAGCAGCCAAACCGCGGGACTAGCGAGTACGTACATTCAGTACTTC,CASSQTAGLASTYIQYF
.,TRBV7-9,TRBJ2-7,many,TGTGCCAGCACCCCGGGGACCTACGAGCAGTACTTC,CASTPGTYEQYF
.,TRBV4-1,TRBJ2-1,few,TGCGCCAGCAGCCAAGTGGGCTTAACCTACAATGAGCAGTTCTTC,CASSQVGLTYNEQFF
.,TRBV6-4,TRBJ2-2,many,TGTGCCAGCAGTGACAGGGGAAACACCGGGGAGCTGTTTTTT,CASSDRGNTGELFF
TRBD2,TRBV12-3/TRBV12-4,TRBJ2-1,many,TGTGCCAGCAGTTTAATGGCTAGCGGTGAGCAGTTCTTC,CASSLMASGEQFF
TRBD2,TRBV28,TRBJ2-7,medium-sized,TGTGCCAGCAGTTTAACCCCCGGGAGGGGGGACGAGCAGTACTTC,CASSLTPGRGDEQYF
TRBD1,TRBV7-9,TRBJ2-7,.,TGTGCCAGCAGCCTACAGGGGGCGAGCTACGAGCAGTACTTC,CASSLQGASYEQYF
.,TRBV6-6,TRBJ1-6,few,TGTGCCAGCAATAAGAACGAGAATTCACCCCTCCATTTT,CASNKNENSPLHF
.,TRBV18,TRBJ2-5,few,TGTGCCAGCTCACCACAAGCTAGCGCAGAGACCCAGTACTTC,CASSPQASAETQYF
TRBD1,TRBV18,TRBJ2-1,many,TGTGCCAGCTCACTTATGGGACAGGGGTCATCCTACAATGAGCAGTTCTTC,CASSLMGQGSSYNEQFF
.,TRBV3-1,TRBJ1-1,many,TGTGCCAGCAGCCAATCTAACCGCGCGAACACTGAAGCTTTCTTT,CASSQSNRANTEAFF
.,TRBV12-3/TRBV12-4,TRBJ1-3,many,TGTGCCAGCACCCCCCACGGCAGTGGAGGAAACACCATATATTTT,CASTPHGSGGNTIYF
.,TRBV9,TRBJ1-2,many,TGTGCCAGCAGCGCTACAAACAGGGAGGGCTATGGCTACACCTTC,CASSATNREGYGYTF
TRBD2,TRBV7-8,TRBJ2-7,many,TGTGCCAGCAGCTTAAGGAGGACTAGCGGGAGCTACGAGCAGTACTTC,CASSLRRTSGSYEQYF
.,TRBV28,TRBJ2-7,.,TGTGCCAGCAGTCCTCCCGGGCCGCTTGCCTACGAGCAGTACTTC,CASSPPGPLAYEQYF
.,TRBV6-5,TRBJ1-5,.,TGTGCCAGCAGCGGGGGAAGCAATCAGCCCCAGCATTTT,CASSGGSNQPQHF
.,TRBV7-9,TRBJ2-1,many,TGTGCCAGCAGCTTAGCGGGGGGGCAGTTCTTC,CASSLAGGQFF
.,TRBV28,TRBJ1-3,few,TGTGCCAGCAGCAATGCGGACTTCTCTGGAAACACCATATATTTT,CASSNADFSGNTIYF
.,TRBV29-1,TRBJ1-4,few,TGCAGCGCAAAAGGGGGAAATGAAAAACTGTTTTTT,CSAKGGNEKLFF
TRBD2,TRBV28,TRBJ2-7,.,TGTGCCAGCAGTTTCGCTAGCGGGGGGACGTACGAGCAGTACTTC,CASSFASGGTYEQYF
TRBD1,TRBV10-3,TRBJ1-1,.,TGTGCCATCAGTACGACAGGGACTGAAGCTTTCTTT,CAISTTGTEAFF
.,TRBV3-1,TRBJ1-1,.,TGTGCCAGCAGCCAAGGGTTTTCAAACACTGAAGCTTTCTTT,CASSQGFSNTEAFF
.,TRBV7-2,TRBJ2-1,.,TGTGCCAGCAGCCCCCCCACGGGGCCTTACAATGAGCAGTTCTTC,CASSPPTGPYNEQFF
TRBD1,TRBV4-2,TRBJ2-2,few,TGTGCCAGCAGCCTCGGACAGGGGTTAGGCACCGGGGAGCTGCTTTTT,CASSLGQGLGTGELLF
.,TRBV5-4,TRBJ2-5,.,TGTGCCAGCAGCTTGCTAGGCCCTACGGTCAGCCAAGAGACCCAGTACTTC,CASSLLGPTVSQETQYF
.,TRBV11-2,TRBJ1-1,.,TGTGCCAGCAGCCCGGAGGTGGCTGAAGCTTTCTTT,CASSPEVAEAFF
TRBD1,TRBV9,TRBJ2-2,few,TGTGCCAGCAGCGGGGGGACAGTAAAAGACGGGGAGCTGTTTTTT,CASSGGTVKDGELFF
.,TRBV19,TRBJ1-4,many,TGTGCCAGTAGTATTCAGGGCACGGAGGAAAAACTGTTTTTT,CASSIQGTEEKLFF
TRBD1,TRBV3-1,TRBJ1-6,many,TGTGCCAGCACCGCCAGGGACAGACAGAATTCACCCCTCCACTTT,CASTARDRQNSPLHF
.,TRBV6-5,TRBJ2-6,.,TGTGCCAGCAGCCAGACATACTCTGGGGCCAACGTCCTGACTTTC,CASSQTYSGANVLTF
.,TRBV7-2,TRBJ1-1,many,TGTGCCAGCAGCATAGAGACAGCGTCTAACGTTGAAGCTTTCTTT,CASSIETASNVEAFF
.,TRBV7-2,TRBJ1-1,few,TGTGCCAGCAGCTTAAACAATATGGGGGCAGGGGCTTTCTTT,CASSLNNMGAGAFF
.,TRBV5-4,TRBJ1-5,few,TGTGCCAGCAGCTCAAATGATCAGCCCCAGCATTTT,CASSSNDQPQHF
.,TRBV20-1,TRBJ2-5,many,TGCAGTGCTAGACTACTAGCATCGGGGGAGACCCAGTACTTC,CSARLLASGETQYF
.,TRBV28,TRBJ2-1,few,TGTGCCAGCAGTTTTCTTGAGGGTCTGCGGAACTACAATGAGCAGTTCTTC,CASSFLEGLRNYNEQFF
.,TRBV6-1,TRBJ1-5,many,TGTGCCAGCAGTGAACGGGGTCTCAATCAGCCCCAGCATTTT,CASSERGLNQPQHF
.,TRBV12-3/TRBV12-4,TRBJ1-1,.,TGTGCCAGCAGTTTAGAGAGACTGAACACTGAAGCTTTCTTT,CASSLERLNTEAFF
.,TRBV3-1,TRBJ2-1,many,TGTGCCAGCAGCCAAGATAGTATAGGCAGGGTTGGGTCCACGCTATACAATGAGCAGTTCTTC,CASSQDSIGRVGSTLYNEQFF
.,TRBV10-3,TRBJ2-1,few,TGTGCCATCATGTCCGGAGGGCTAGGCTACAATGAGCAGTTCTTC,CAIMSGGLGYNEQFF
.,TRBV20-1,TRBJ1-1,many,TGCAGTGCCCCGACGGGACAAATGAACACTGAAGCTTTCTTT,CSAPTGQMNTEAFF
.,TRBV28,TRBJ2-7,few,TGTGCCAGCAGTTTATTCGCGGGACCAGGGGAGAAGTACTTC,CASSLFAGPGEKYF
TRBD2,TRBV7-9,TRBJ2-6,few,TGTGCCAGCAGGAGAGGGGGGACTAGTAGTAGGAGCTCTGGGGCCAACGTCCTGACTTTC,CASRRGGTSSRSSGANVLTF
.,TRBV5-1,TRBJ1-1,many,TGCGCCAGCAGCTTGGGGTTCATGAACACTGAAGCTTTCTTT,CASSLGFMNTEAFF
.,TRBV6-6,TRBJ2-7,many,TGTGCCAGCAGTTACGAATCCGGGATATACGAGCAGTACTTC,CASSYESGIYEQYF
TRBD1,TRBV28,TRBJ1-1,many,TGTGCCAGCAGAGGGACAGGGCGGGCCCTGAACACTGAAGCTTTCTTT,CASRGTGRALNTEAFF
TRBD1,TRBV7-8,TRBJ1-3,many,TGTGCCAGCAGCTTAGCGACGGGGACAGCTGGAAACACCATATATTTT,CASSLATGTAGNTIYF
.,TRBV7-9,TRBJ1-4,many,TGTGCCAGCAGCTTAGTACGGGGACTCAACAATGAAAAACTGTTTTTT,CASSLVRGLNNEKLFF
.,TRBV6-6,TRBJ1-1,.,TGTGCCAGCACCAAGGAGGGATTTGCGTCTTTCTTT,CASTKEGFASFF
.,TRBV3-1,TRBJ1-4,few,TGTGCCAGCAGCCAACAAGGACGTCAGGCTAATGAAAAACTGTTTTTT,CASSQQGRQANEKLFF
TRBD2,TRBV11-2,TRBJ2-2,many,TGTGCCAGCAGCTTGACGAGCGGGGGGACGAACACCGGGGAGCTGTTTTTT,CASSLTSGGTNTGELFF
TRBD2,TRBV19,TRBJ2-1,few,TGTGCCAGTAGTACCGGGACTAGCGGGAGCCAACATGAGCAGTTCTTC,CASSTGTSGSQHEQFF
TRBD1,TRBV18,TRBJ1-4,.,TGTGCCAGCTCACCACGTATGTCCGGGACAGTTGAAAAACTGTTTTTT,CASSPRMSGTVEKLFF
TRBD2,TRBV19,TRBJ2-5,many,TGTGCCACCAGCCTCTCGTCTAGCGGAAACCAAGAGACCCAGTACTTC,CATSLSSSGNQETQYF
.,TRBV4-1,TRBJ1-1,many,TGCGCCAGCAGAGGACTTACAGTTAACACTGAAGCTTTCTTT,CASRGLTVNTEAFF
.,TRBV6-2/TRBV6-3,TRBJ2-7,many,TGTGCCATCGAGGCACAGGAAACCTACGAGCAGTACTTC,CAIEAQETYEQYF
TRBD1,TRBV6-2/TRBV6-3,TRBJ1-2,many,TGTGCCAGCAGTTACGGGCTTGGAAGGACAGGGTATAACTATGGCTACACCTTC,CASSYGLGRTGYNYGYTF
.,TRBV2,TRBJ2-7,many,TGTGCCAGCAGTGAAGCGCTTAACAATAGCGAGCAGTACTTC,CASSEALNNSEQYF
.,TRBV20-1,TRBJ2-1,few,TGCAGTGCATCCCGGGACATCAACTACAATGAGCAGTTCTTC,CSASRDINYNEQFF